This TCR beta chain was identified in a study of persistence of HIV-infected CD4 T cells. Findings of the study overall: CMV- and Gag-responding cells had lower TCRbeta richness than CD3/CD28-responding cells. The rare CMV-responding cells with HIV-1 proviruses were not separately TCR-sequenced.

Overlapping HIV-1 Gag 15-mer peptides at approximately 0.96 ug per peptide per mL were used. CD40L-negative CD69-negative CD45RO-high memory CD4+ T cells were sorted as populations depleted of antigen-responding cells. Inclusion required CMV-positive serology and CD4+ counts above 400 cells/uL. Details on this clone: Its antigen is not identified.

The immunoSEQ assay was version 4, run in survey mode. Generated by immunoSEQ multiplex PCR, the TCRdb table keeps only in-frame clones and is missing some. The table records tens of thousands of clones, 78% of them present only once. V gave up 5 bases and J gave up 8 bases; unmatched junction bases: 8. CDR3 length: 13 amino acids. Germline values: CDR1 MNHEY, CDR2 SVGAGI. This clonotype was sampled from an adult man with HIV who was CMV-seropositive. The V call is TRBV6-5, the J call TRBJ1-2; the match to TRBD1 covers 7 bases. The sample here was CD4+ T cells sorted from PBMCs after roughly 20-hour stimulation, taken from a patient who received antiretroviral therapy. CDR3 sequence: CASSLPTGRGYTF. In nucleotides, the CDR3 is TGTGCCAGCAGTCTCCCGACAGGGCGGGGCTACACCTTC.